These 8 T cell receptor beta chains originate from one sample sequenced in a study of response to subunit inactivated influenza vaccine. MiXCR, run by TCRdb on the RT-PCR reads, gives a single entry per CDR3 protein. The sample comprises some 200,000 distinct CDR3 sequences, about 12% of which are singletons, and about 29% rests with the top ten. The same data also contributed to another study, on T cells expressing NK-cell markers. As reported in that work: Beta-chain TCR cDNA was generated via 5'RACE template switching with UMIs.

The specimen comprised CD8+ T cells sorted from PBMCs, sampled 11 to 12 days after vaccination. These TCRs come from a man aged 45 to 65 who received an inactivated influenza vaccine.

The sample holds a few counts of this clonotype. The gene calls are TRBV19 and TRBJ1-2, with 9 positions matching TRBD1. The CDR3 sequence is 14 residues long. Trimming cost V 7 bases and J 3 bases; bases outside gene matches: 6. Germline V CDR1 and CDR2: LNHDA, SQIVND (reference sequence). The CDR3 loop is CASTGTGSYYGYTF. The CDR3 coding sequence is TGTGCCAGTACCGGGACAGGGTCCTACTATGGCTACACCTTC.

This clonotype was observed many times. J is TRBJ2-7 and V is TRBV7-9; D not resolved. CDR3 length equals 12 residues. V shed 1 base and J shed 6 bases, with 7 bases lying between them. Germline V gives CDR1 SEHNR, CDR2 FQNEAQ (reference sequence). CDR3 in DNA: TGTGCCAGCAGCTTAGGACAACTCGAGCAGTACTTC. Amino acids: CASSLGQLEQYF.

CDR3 loop: CASSYSGLSEAFF. In nucleotides, the CDR3 is TGTGCCAGCAGTTACTCGGGGCTATCTGAAGCTTTCTTT. The V and J genes are TRBV6-6 and TRBJ1-1; tentative D call: TRBD1 (5 bases). V lost 0 bases to trimming and J lost 6 bases, with 8 bases between them. The CDR3 is 13 amino acids. Germline values: CDR1 MNHNY, CDR2 SVGAGI (reference sequence).

This chain connects TRBV12-3 or TRBV12-4 to TRBJ2-2; the match to TRBD1 covers 10 bases. CDR3 length: 16 amino acids. J lost 4 bases, V lost 5 bases, and 7 bases had no gene match. The DNA of the CDR3 is TGTGCCAGCAGTACAAGGGACAGGGGAGGCACCGGGGAGCTGTTTTTT. Translation: CASSTRDRGGTGELFF.

The genes are TRBV7-9 and TRBJ2-1, with D perhaps assigned TRBD1 or TRBD2 (6 bases each). The CDR3 length is 12 residues. Per the germline V gene, CDR1 is SEHNR and CDR2 is FQNEAQ (reference sequence). Trimming pared 5 bases from V and 9 bases from J, leaving 11 bases between. This CDR3 reads CASSDGGSEQFF. The CDR3 nucleotides read TGTGCCAGCAGCGACGGGGGCAGTGAGCAGTTCTTC. Full variable domain (missing parts from reference TRBV7-9 and TRBJ2-1): DTGVSQNPRHKITKRGQNVTFRCDPISEHNRLYWYRQTLGQGPEFLTYFQNEAQLEKSRLLSDRFSAERPKGSFSTLEIQRTEQGDSAMYLCASSDGGSEQFFGPGTRLTVL.

This clonotype was found many times. This sequence joins TRBV20-1 and TRBJ2-1, with D unclear. The CDR3 spans 11 residues. CDR1 is DFQATT, CDR2 SNEGSKA, per germline (reference sequence). V dropped 6 bases and J dropped 4 bases, with 7 bases sitting between them. The CDR3 region is CSAENYNEQFF. CDR3 nucleotide sequence: TGCAGTGCAGAAAATTACAATGAGCAGTTCTTC.

The V and J genes are TRBV28 and TRBJ2-2; D uncertain. Germline assignment: CDR1 MDHEN and CDR2 SYDVKM. The V end lost 6 bases, the J end lost 1 base, and 21 bases lay between the germline ends. This CDR3 comprises 18 residues. This CDR3 reads CASSSRVGVAGNTGELFF. The DNA of the CDR3 is TGTGCCAGCAGCTCCCGGGTGGGTGTGGCAGGGAACACCGGGGAGCTGTTTTTT.

This rearrangement joins TRBV27 to TRBJ2-2; the match to TRBD2 covers 13 bases. This CDR3 contains 16 residues. The germline V gene encodes CDR1 MNHEY and CDR2 SMNVEV (reference sequence). The trim removed 1 base at V and 4 bases at J, leaving 0 bases unmatched. The DNA of the CDR3 is TGTGCCAGCAGTTTATGGACTAGCGGGGGCACCGGGGAGCTGTTTTTT. Translated, it gives CASSLWTSGGTGELFF.